This entry lists 13 T cell receptor beta chains sequenced from one sample in a study of cytomegalovirus exposure and HLA in healthy donors. Only in-frame clones appear in the TCRdb table, and some are missing; sequencing was by immunoSEQ multiplex PCR. The sample holds just under 75,000 clones, approximately 94% seen once. Sequenced: PBMCs. These receptors came from a woman aged 18-29 years in good health and CMV-seropositive.

The V and J genes are TRBV4-2 and TRBJ2-3, with D possibly matching TRBD1 (6 bases). This CDR3 is 13 amino acids long. The V end lost 0 bases, the J end lost 6 bases, and 7 bases lay between the germline ends. The germline gives CDR1 LGHNA, CDR2 YNFKEQ. For the CDR3, the DNA is TGTGCCAGCAGCCAAGATAGGGGGGATACGCAGTATTTT. Its translation: CASSQDRGDTQYF.

The chain has TRBV4-1 and TRBJ2-7, with 10 bases identical to TRBD1. The germline V gene has CDR1 MGHRA and CDR2 YSYEKL. V trimming: 3 bases; J trimming: 12 bases; junction bases outside the gene matches: 17. This CDR3 is 16 amino acids long. This chain's CDR3 is CASSQPTGGPFRRWYF. The CDR3, as DNA: TGCGCCAGCAGCCAGCCGACAGGGGGCCCCTTTCGCCGGTGGTACTTC.

The rearrangement uses TRBV7-6 and TRBJ1-3; D not resolved. This CDR3 is built from 18 residues. V was clipped by 5 bases and J by 2 bases, with 22 bases between them. Looked up from germline, CDR1 is SGHVS and CDR2 is FNYEAQ. The CDR3 loop is CASSTPRYRESPGNTIYF. Here the CDR3 DNA reads TGTGCCAGCAGCACTCCTAGATACCGGGAGAGCCCTGGAAACACCATATATTTT.

This clone has a handful of counts. V gene TRBV29-1 combines with J gene TRBJ1-1; the D gene is possibly TRBD1 (6 bases). This CDR3 has 14 amino acids. V was pared by 7 bases and J by 4 bases, with 19 bases between. The germline CDR1 and CDR2 sequences are SQVTM and ANQGSEA. The CDR3 sequence is CSGSPGQLLTEAFF. CDR3 DNA: TGCAGCGGCTCTCCAGGACAGCTTCTCACTGAAGCTTTCTTT.

The V gene is TRBV5-1, the J gene TRBJ2-1; 9 nucleotides align to TRBD2. The J segment lost 6 bases and the V segment lost 4 bases, leaving 8 bases of the junction unmatched. The germline V gene encodes CDR1 SGHRS and CDR2 YFSETQ. The CDR3 has 15 residues. The CDR3 coding sequence is TGCGCCAGCAGCCCGCGTCGCGGGGGGGGCAATGAGCAGTTCTTC. Translated, it gives CASSPRRGGGNEQFF. Filled out from reference TRBV5-1 and TRBJ2-1, the complete variable domain reads KAGVTQTPRYLIKTRGQQVTLSCSPISGHRSVSWYQQTPGQGLQFLFEYFSETQRNKGNFPGRFSGRQFSNSRSEMNVSTLELGDSALYLCASSPRRGGGNEQFFGPGTRLTVL.

The chain carries TRBV28 and TRBJ1-2; 7 nucleotides match TRBD1. This CDR3 has 15 amino acids. Per germline, CDR1 MDHEN and CDR2 SYDVKM. After removal of 3 bases from V and 2 bases from J, the junction contained 6 bases not matched to a gene. CDR3 coding DNA: TGTGCCAGCAGTTTGTGGGCGACAGGGAACTATGGCTACACCTTC. Translated, it gives CASSLWATGNYGYTF.

The chain employs TRBV4-2 and TRBJ1-4; D is possibly TRBD1 (6 bases). Germline values: CDR1 LGHNA, CDR2 YNFKEQ. The CDR3 runs 16 residues. V shed 0 bases and J shed 4 bases, with 12 bases lying between them. CDR3 amino acids: CASSQDVQGINEKLFF. The CDR3 DNA sequence: TGTGCCAGCAGCCAAGACGTACAGGGCATTAATGAAAAACTGTTTTTT.

The rearrangement uses TRBV2 and TRBJ2-2; TRBD1 matches at 7 bases. Germline V gene lookup returns CDR1 SNHLY and CDR2 FYNNEI. CDR3 length equals 14 residues. V lost 7 bases to trimming and J lost 0 bases; unmatched junction nucleotides: 2. The CDR3 DNA reads TGTGCCAGCAATACAGGGGCGAACACCGGGGAGCTGTTTTTT. This sequence encodes CASNTGANTGELFF.

The genes are TRBV30 and TRBJ2-3; 13 bases fit TRBD2. The trim removed 3 bases at V and 2 bases at J, leaving 23 bases unmatched. The CDR3 covers 22 residues. CDR1 is GTSNPN, CDR2 SVGIG, per germline (reference sequence). The chain's CDR3 is CAWSGTARDLGLAGAHTDTQYF. As DNA, the CDR3 is TGTGCCTGGAGCGGGACGGCGAGGGATCTTGGACTAGCGGGGGCCCACACAGATACGCAGTATTTT.

The rearrangement joins TRBV7-3 to TRBJ2-3, with D possibly TRBD2 on 6 matching bases. The V end lost 5 bases, the J end lost 2 bases, and 17 bases lay between the germline ends. The CDR3 has 16 residues. Per germline, CDR1 SGHTA and CDR2 FQGTGA. The CDR3 DNA sequence: TGTGCCAGCAGCCCCCAATCTGCGGGGATCACAGATACGCAGTATTTT. Its protein product is CASSPQSAGITDTQYF.

The chain links TRBV15 to TRBJ1-2; TRBD1 aligns across 8 bases. The CDR3 totals 17 residues. The ends lost 0 bases at V and 2 bases at J; junction bases unmatched: 8. From germline, CDR1 is LNHNV and CDR2 YYDKDF (reference sequence). CDR3 sequence reads: CATSRDYAGGQNYGYTF. The CDR3 region has the DNA TGTGCCACCAGCAGAGATTATGCAGGGGGCCAGAACTATGGCTACACCTTC.

The gene calls are TRBV28 and TRBJ1-1; D is undetermined. CDR1 is MDHEN and CDR2 is SYDVKM in the germline V gene. The CDR3 totals 13 residues. Trimming took off 3 bases at V and 1 base at J, with 6 bases between the two ends. The DNA for the CDR3 is TGTGCCAGCAGTTTGAACACGAACACTGAAGCTTTCTTT. Residues: CASSLNTNTEAFF. The full variable domain, in which reference TRBV28 and TRBJ1-1 provide the parts outside the CDR3, is DVKVTQSSRYLVKRTGEKVFLECVQDMDHENMFWYRQDPGLGLRLIYFSYDVKMKEKGDIPEGYSVSREKKERFSLILESASTNQTSMYLCASSLNTNTEAFFGQGTRLTVV.

Only one count was recorded for this clone. This chain links TRBV2 with TRBJ2-3; 8 nucleotides match TRBD1. The germline V gene has CDR1 SNHLY and CDR2 FYNNEI. V trimming: 4 bases; J trimming: 5 bases; junction bases outside the gene matches: 14. The CDR3 contains 17 residues. Written as DNA, the CDR3 is TGTGCCAGCAGTGTATCGGACAGGGCTCTAACCGGAGATACGCAGTATTTT. It yields the protein CASSVSDRALTGDTQYF.